These 20 T cell receptor beta chains originate from one sample sequenced in a study of shared clonotypes between healthy human individuals. Naivety among CD8 cells was defined by CD45RO negativity and positive CCR7 selection, thereby excluding terminally differentiated effector memory CD45RA+ cells. Here immunoSEQ multiplex PCR was the method, and the copy in TCRdb shows in-frame clones only, minus some. The sample records some 740,000 clones, 92% being singletons. Material: naive CD8+ T cells sorted from blood. The receptors here all came from a man aged 25-45 years in good health.

Only a few counts were recorded for this clone. The CDR3 loop is CASSPIGFSGELFF. The CDR3 region has the DNA TGCGCCAGCAGCCCTATCGGGTTTAGCGGGGAGCTGTTTTTT. The genes are TRBV4-1 and TRBJ2-2; no clear D. Trimming took 4 bases from V and 7 from J, leaving 13 bases between them. This CDR3 has 14 amino acids. Germline V gives CDR1 MGHRA, CDR2 YSYEKL.

The rearrangement links TRBV28 to TRBJ2-5, with unresolved D. V lost 3 bases to trimming and J lost 0 bases, with 11 bases between them. CDR1 is MDHEN and CDR2 is SYDVKM in the germline V gene. This CDR3 is 15 amino acids long. This CDR3 reads CASSFSIDNQETQYF. The CDR3 DNA is TGTGCCAGCAGTTTTAGCATAGACAACCAAGAGACCCAGTACTTC.

This clone was recorded only once. This chain uses TRBV18 with TRBJ2-1; D remains ambiguous. The CDR3 runs to 15 residues. The germline V and J ends were trimmed by 2 bases and 5 bases, with 13 bases remaining between them. CDR1 is KGHSH and CDR2 is LQKENI in the germline V gene. CDR3 bases: TGTGCCAGCTCACCAGAGACAAACGTTAACAATGAGCAGTTCTTC. Its protein product is CASSPETNVNNEQFF.

The CDR3, as DNA: TGCGCCAGCAGCCAAGGGGAACAGGGCGCCTACGAGCAGTACTTC. This encodes CASSQGEQGAYEQYF. This chain connects TRBV4-1 to TRBJ2-7, with D maybe TRBD1 (6 bases). V lost 1 base and J lost 2, with 12 bases in between. The V gene's germline CDR1 is MGHRA and CDR2 YSYEKL. The CDR3 length is 15 residues.

Concerning this clone: A read error may produce the germline difference seen at one junction end. The chain carries TRBV27 and TRBJ2-7; 9 bases are shared with TRBD2. CDR1 is MNHEY and CDR2 is SMNVEV in the germline V gene (reference sequence). The length of the CDR3 is 14 residues. The CDR3 DNA is TGTGCCAGTAGTTCGTCTAGCGGGAAGAACGAGCAGTACTTC. It specifies CASSSSSGKNEQYF.

V usage is TRBV7-9 and J usage is TRBJ1-1, with D possibly TRBD1 on 5 matching bases. V was trimmed by 5 bases and J by 0 bases, leaving 16 bases between them. CDR1 is SEHNR and CDR2 is FQNEAQ in the germline V gene (reference sequence). The CDR3 loop spans 16 amino acids. The CDR3: CASSQAATGLNTEAFF. For the CDR3, the DNA is TGTGCCAGCAGCCAAGCAGCTACAGGTTTGAACACTGAAGCTTTCTTT. Together with reference TRBV7-9 and TRBJ1-1, the CDR3 gives the full variable domain: DTGVSQNPRHKITKRGQNVTFRCDPISEHNRLYWYRQTLGQGPEFLTYFQNEAQLEKSRLLSDRFSAERPKGSFSTLEIQRTEQGDSAMYLCASSQAATGLNTEAFFGQGTRLTVV.

The chain uses TRBV27 and TRBJ2-7; a weak D match, TRBD1 (6 bases). Trimming pared 5 bases from V and 3 bases from J, leaving 14 bases between. Germline V lookup: CDR1 MNHEY, CDR2 SMNVEV (reference sequence). This CDR3 has 14 residues. The CDR3 DNA sequence: TGTGCCAGCAGTCCAGGGACACGGCTCTACGAGCAGTACTTC. Translating gives CASSPGTRLYEQYF.

This chain joins TRBV5-1 and TRBJ2-3; TRBD2 might be the D (6 bases). CDR3 length: 15 residues. Germline V gene sequence: CDR1 SGHRS, CDR2 YFSETQ. V lost 3 bases and J lost 4, with 15 bases in between. CDR3 in DNA: TGCGCCAGCAGCTCGTATCGGGCGGGGTCAGATACGCAGTATTTT. Its translation is CASSSYRAGSDTQYF.

The chain couples TRBV19 to TRBJ2-1; 8 bases match TRBD2. CDR3 length: 16 amino acids. V lost 5 bases, J lost 8 bases, and 14 bases stayed unmatched. CDR1 is LNHDA, CDR2 SQIVND, per germline (reference sequence). The CDR3 spells CASSPYARTSKDEQFF. The CDR3 nucleotides read TGTGCCAGTAGTCCCTATGCGCGGACTAGCAAGGATGAGCAGTTCTTC.

The gene calls are TRBV7-6 and TRBJ2-7; 12 nucleotides align to TRBD2. V lost 4 bases, J lost 8 bases, and 18 bases stayed unmatched. The CDR3 spans 18 residues. Germline V gene lookup returns CDR1 SGHVS and CDR2 FNYEAQ. The CDR3 DNA reads TGTGCCAGCAGCTCCGAGAATCTAGCGGGAGGGGTTCGAGTCAAGCAGTACTTC. Translated: CASSSENLAGGVRVKQYF.

V usage is TRBV27 and J usage is TRBJ1-2, with D possibly matching TRBD1 (6 bases). The germline CDR1 and CDR2 sequences are MNHEY and SMNVEV (reference sequence). This CDR3 is built from 13 residues. V was shortened by 4 bases and J by 4 bases, with 10 bases between the two germline ends. The CDR3 region is CASSSQGSYGYTF. The CDR3 DNA reads as TGTGCCAGCAGTTCTCAGGGGAGCTATGGCTACACCTTC.

The chain employs TRBV7-3 and TRBJ2-3; 10 nucleotides line up with TRBD2. CDR1 and CDR2 (germline): SGHTA, FQGTGA. CDR3 size: 15 residues. V gave up 8 bases and J gave up 4 bases; unmatched junction bases: 9. CDR3 DNA: TGTGCCAGCGCTTGGGCTAGCGGGAGTTCAGATACGCAGTATTTT. It translates to CASAWASGSSDTQYF.

CDR3 sequence (DNA): TGTGCCAGCAGTTTATATGGGACAGATAGCAATCAGCCCCAGCATTTT. This translates into CASSLYGTDSNQPQHF. The chain joins TRBV27 to TRBJ1-5; 7 bases are a match to TRBD1. Germline CDR1 reads MNHEY; CDR2 reads SMNVEV (reference sequence). CDR3 length: 16 amino acids. The ends lost 1 base at V and 0 bases at J; junction bases unmatched: 3.

CDR3 coding DNA: TGTGCCACCCAGACTTACAACTATGGCTACACCTTC. It is translated as CATQTYNYGYTF. The rearrangement links TRBV6-6 to TRBJ1-2; D remains unclear. The CDR3 runs to 12 residues. From germline, CDR1 is MNHNY and CDR2 SVGAGI (reference sequence). Trimming stripped 10 bases from V and 2 bases from J, with 11 bases between.

CDR3 sequence (DNA): TGTGCCAGCAGCTTGACTAGCGGAATGTACGAGCAGTACTTC. It yields the protein CASSLTSGMYEQYF. The chain has TRBV5-6 and TRBJ2-7; 8 bases align to TRBD2. Germline V lookup: CDR1 SGHDT, CDR2 YYEEEE. The CDR3 sequence is 14 residues long. V trimming: 1 base; J trimming: 4 bases; junction bases outside the gene matches: 4. Using reference TRBV5-6 and TRBJ2-7 for the parts outside the CDR3, the full variable domain is DAGVTQSPTHLIKTRGQQVTLRCSPKSGHDTVSWYQQALGQGPQFIFQYYEEEERQRGNFPDRFSGHQFPNYSSELNVNALLLGDSALYLCASSLTSGMYEQYFGPGTRLTVT.

The CDR3 bases are TGTGCCATCAGTGGACCTTCCACAGATACGCAGTATTTT. This encodes CAISGPSTDTQYF. The rearrangement links TRBV10-3 to TRBJ2-3; D remains unclear. The germline V gene has CDR1 ENHRY and CDR2 SYGVKD. The CDR3 runs 13 residues. Trimming took off 4 bases at V and 2 bases at J, with 7 bases between the two ends.

V is TRBV4-3 and J is TRBJ1-1, with TRBD1 matching over 7 bases. Germline-derived CDR1 and CDR2 are LGHNA and YSLEER. The junction had 8 bases not matched to a gene; V was cut back by 0 bases and J by 10 bases. The CDR3 covers 14 residues. The CDR3 DNA sequence: TGCGCCAGCAGCCAAGATCGGGCCGGGACAGCAGCTTTCTTT. It translates to CASSQDRAGTAAFF.

The genes are TRBV29-1 and TRBJ1-2; D unclear. V lost 1 base to trimming and J lost 3 bases, with 6 bases between them. Germline lookup yields CDR1 SQVTM and CDR2 ANQGSEA. The CDR3 runs 12 residues. The CDR3 DNA sequence: TGCAGCGTTGAAGGGGCGGACTATGGCTACACCTTC. Its protein is CSVEGADYGYTF.

The V call is TRBV7-9, the J call TRBJ1-4, with D possibly being TRBD1 (6 bases). V dropped 2 bases and J dropped 0 bases, with 10 bases sitting between them. The CDR3 contains 16 residues. CDR1 and CDR2 from the germline V gene are SEHNR and FQNEAQ (reference sequence). The CDR3: CASSLTQGATNEKLFF. CDR3 nucleotides: TGTGCCAGCAGCTTAACACAGGGTGCAACTAATGAAAAACTGTTTTTT.

Within the sample, this clone is large (0.1 to 1%). The chain uses TRBV4-1 and TRBJ2-3, with a tentative D call TRBD2 (5 bases). V lost 4 bases, J lost 6 bases, and 11 bases lay in between. CDR3 length: 13 residues. The germline V gene encodes CDR1 MGHRA and CDR2 YSYEKL. CDR3 DNA: TGCGCCAGCAGCCCGTTAGCGCTTGATACGCAGTATTTT. It translates to CASSPLALDTQYF.